This T cell receptor (beta chain) came from a study of blood T cell repertoires in COVID-19. Study in general: Italy, Spain and the United States were the sources of the convalescent and acute COVID-19 samples. T cells, B-cell-depleted T cells, or PBMCs supplied cDNA or gDNA.

This CDR3 is 16 amino acids long. The V segment lost 5 bases and the J segment 6 bases; nucleotides outside the gene matches: 10. Germline V gene sequence: CDR1 MDHEN, CDR2 SYDVKM. In the study's own analysis: Cell counts per sample came from amplifying reference gene primers. Produced via immunoSEQ multiplex PCR; TCRdb's table is partial and in-frame only. The V and J calls and clone size come from that table; D and trimming were worked out from the DNA. The data contain around 150,000 clones, 80% to 90% of them singletons. The rearrangement links TRBV28 to TRBJ1-6, with 7 bases that match TRBD1. The material sequenced was peripheral blood. The sequence came from a woman at least 80 years old with acute or convalescent COVID-19. The CDR3 DNA follows: TGTGCCAGCAGTCCTCACAGGGGTGTAGCTAATTCACCCCTCCACTTT. Its protein product is CASSPHRGVANSPLHF. Supplemented by reference TRBV28 and TRBJ1-6, the full variable domain reads DVKVTQSSRYLVKRTGEKVFLECVQDMDHENMFWYRQDPGLGLRLIYFSYDVKMKEKGDIPEGYSVSREKKERFSLILESASTNQTSMYLCASSPHRGVANSPLHFGNGTRLTVT.